These 14 T cell receptor beta chains came from one sample sequenced in a study of T cell responses to AZD1222 COVID-19 vaccine. Generated by immunoSEQ multiplex PCR, the TCRdb table keeps only in-frame clones and is missing some. This sample has about 130,000 clones, with more than 80% found just once. Material: peripheral blood, obtained on day 0 of AZD1222 vaccination. The receptor set was obtained from an adult in good health.

The J gene is TRBJ1-2, the V gene TRBV7-9; 10 bases match TRBD1. This CDR3 is 12 amino acids long. From germline, CDR1 is SEHNR and CDR2 FQNEAQ (reference sequence). Germline trimming cut 11 bases from V and 3 bases from J; bases unmatched to any gene: 3. The CDR3 loop reads CAVGQGDYGYTF. The CDR3 DNA reads as TGTGCCGTCGGACAGGGGGACTATGGCTACACCTTC. The full variable domain, its missing parts supplied by reference TRBV7-9 and TRBJ1-2, is DTGVSQNPRHKITKRGQNVTFRCDPISEHNRLYWYRQTLGQGPEFLTYFQNEAQLEKSRLLSDRFSAERPKGSFSTLEIQRTEQGDSAMYLCAVGQGDYGYTFGSGTRLTVV.

J is TRBJ2-1 and V is TRBV11-3, with 8 nucleotides matching TRBD1. V dropped 3 bases and J dropped 10; count of bases not matched to a gene: 11. The CDR3 has 15 residues. Per the germline V gene, CDR1 is SGHNT and CDR2 is YENEEA. In DNA, the CDR3 is TGTGCCAGCAGCTTTAGGACAGGGCCCCTAGGGGAGCAGTTCTTC. Translating it yields CASSFRTGPLGEQFF.

The V gene is TRBV7-3, the J gene TRBJ1-6, with no clear D. CDR3 size: 15 residues. Trimming stripped 5 bases from V and 0 bases from J, with 8 bases between. The germline CDR1 and CDR2 sequences are SGHTA and FQGTGA. As DNA, the CDR3 is TGTGCCAGCAGCCAAATGGCCTCCTATAATTCACCCCTCCACTTT. The encoded protein is CASSQMASYNSPLHF.

This chain joins TRBV30 and TRBJ2-2; 7 bases are a match to TRBD2. V trimming: 4 bases; J trimming: 4 bases; junction bases outside the gene matches: 15. This CDR3 has 17 residues. Per the germline V gene, CDR1 is GTSNPN and CDR2 is SVGIG (reference sequence). The CDR3 loop reads CAWTPEGLADITGELFF. The DNA for the CDR3 is TGTGCCTGGACCCCCGAGGGTCTAGCGGATATCACCGGGGAGCTGTTTTTT.

This chain links TRBV7-2 with TRBJ1-4; 7 bases align to TRBD1. Trimming at V came to 3 bases and at J to 8 bases, leaving 6 bases not matched to a gene. The CDR3 has 14 amino acids. The germline V gene encodes CDR1 SGHTA and CDR2 FQGNSA. In DNA, the CDR3 is TGTGCCAGCAGCTTTTCAAGGGACAGAGAAAAACTGTTTTTT. It yields the protein CASSFSRDREKLFF.

The CDR3 spells CSVQYNEAFF. CDR3 coding DNA: TGCAGCGTCCAATATAATGAAGCTTTCTTT. The genes are TRBV29-1 and TRBJ1-1; D gene unclear. Trimming removed 6 bases at V and 7 bases at J, with 9 bases between. CDR1 is SQVTM and CDR2 is ANQGSEA in the germline V gene. The CDR3 loop spans 10 amino acids.

V and J are TRBV6-4 and TRBJ2-1, with 7 bases fitting TRBD2. The CDR3 extends over 15 amino acids. V lost 0 bases and J lost 6; bases outside the gene matches: 5. Germline CDR1 reads MRHNA; CDR2 reads SNTAGT. CDR3 in amino acids: CASSDSTGGGNEQFF. The CDR3 nucleotides read TGTGCCAGCAGTGACTCGACTGGCGGGGGCAATGAGCAGTTCTTC.

J is TRBJ1-6 and V is TRBV11-3; 7 bases are shared with TRBD1. Germline CDR1 SGHNT, CDR2 YENEEA. This CDR3 has 16 amino acids. J lost 7 bases, V lost 5 bases, and 11 bases had no gene match. CDR3 sequence: CASSHPPGTENSPLHF. Written as DNA, the CDR3 is TGTGCCAGCAGCCACCCCCCCGGGACAGAGAATTCACCCCTCCACTTT.

This sequence joins TRBV4-1 and TRBJ2-2; the D gene is possibly TRBD2 (6 bases). CDR1 is MGHRA, CDR2 YSYEKL, per germline. The V and J ends lost 0 bases and 5 bases respectively, with 10 bases between them. The CDR3 spans 15 residues. Here the CDR3 DNA reads TGCGCCAGCAGCCAAGAGGCGGGAAGGACCGGGGAGCTGTTTTTT. Protein: CASSQEAGRTGELFF.

The chain has TRBV7-9 and TRBJ1-1; D gene ambiguous. CDR1 is SEHNR, CDR2 FQNEAQ, per germline (reference sequence). Trimming shortened V by 5 bases and J by 1 base, and 14 bases separated the two germline ends. The CDR3 is made up of 15 amino acids. This CDR3 reads CASSPIPAGNTEAFF. In nucleotides, the CDR3 is TGTGCCAGCAGCCCGATACCGGCGGGGAACACTGAAGCTTTCTTT.

V gene TRBV4-1 combines with J gene TRBJ1-3; no definite D call. CDR1 MGHRA and CDR2 YSYEKL come from the germline V gene. Trimming pared 2 bases from V and 0 bases from J, leaving 8 bases between. The CDR3 totals 15 residues. CDR3 loop: CASSQPRSSGNTIYF. The CDR3 bases are TGCGCCAGCAGCCAACCGAGGAGCTCTGGAAACACCATATATTTT.

The J gene is TRBJ1-5, the V gene TRBV6-2 or TRBV6-3; perhaps TRBD1 as D (5 bases). Trimming left V 2 bases short and J 7 bases short, with 12 bases between. From germline, CDR1 is MNHEY and CDR2 SVGEGT. There are 14 residues in the CDR3. The CDR3: CASSYGPGRQPQHF. The DNA for the CDR3 is TGTGCCAGCAGTTACGGGCCAGGGAGGCAGCCCCAGCATTTT.

This chain links TRBV10-3 with TRBJ1-2; a weak D match, TRBD1 (6 bases). The CDR3 spans 13 residues. In germline, CDR1 is ENHRY, CDR2 SYGVKD. The V gene lost 3 bases and the J gene lost 5 bases, with 10 bases spanning the gap. CDR3 bases: TGTGCCATCAGTGAAGACGGACAGTATGGCTACACCTTC. The encoded protein is CAISEDGQYGYTF.

The CDR3 nucleotides read TGCGCCAGCAGTCAGGCGGACAGGGGCGATACCTACGAGCAGTACTTC. This codes for CASSQADRGDTYEQYF. The chain employs TRBV23-1 and TRBJ2-7; 9 nucleotides agree with TRBD1. TRBV23-1 carries the ORF label, with uncertain function. The CDR3 extends over 16 amino acids. The trim removed 3 bases at V and 2 bases at J, leaving 8 bases unmatched.